Here is one TCR beta chain with its context. This CDR3 contains 14 residues. Germline V lookup: CDR1 WNHNN, CDR2 SYGVQD (reference sequence). V was pared by 3 bases and J by 5 bases, with 14 bases between. These data originate in a study of blood T cell repertoires in COVID-19. The table came from immunoSEQ multiplex PCR; TCRdb's copy has only in-frame clones and leaves some out. The sample includes 250,000 to 300,000 clones, about 90% of them seen just once. This chain uses TRBV10-1 with TRBJ2-7, with D possibly being TRBD1 (5 bases). Material: peripheral blood. This sequence originates from a woman aged 30 to 39 with COVID-19, enrolled during active disease. The CDR3 here is CASSDVDSRDEQYF. The DNA of the CDR3 is TGCGCCAGCAGTGATGTTGACAGCCGGGACGAGCAGTACTTC.